One and the same sample provided the 9 T cell receptor beta chains below, sequenced in a study of blood T cells in healthy people across ages. The use of a sample-barcoded 5' primer and a J-beta primer mix characterized a second PCR of about 6 to 12 cycles. TCRdb re-derived calls from the 5' RACE reads in MiXCR, one entry per CDR3 protein. Here the sample spans 600,000 to 1,000,000 distinct CDR3 sequences, roughly 64% being singletons. The sample taken for sequencing was blood. All receptors come from a young man in good health.

The sample holds a few counts of this clonotype. This chain links TRBV7-3 with TRBJ2-1, with 10 positions matching TRBD2. CDR3 length: 14 amino acids. Germline CDR1 is SGHTA and CDR2 is FQGTGA. The V gene end was trimmed by 2 bases and the J gene end by 10 bases; junction bases not matched to a gene: 5. The CDR3 nucleotides are TGTGCCAGCAGCTTAGGGCTAGCGGGAGCCGAGCAGTTCTTC. Translation: CASSLGLAGAEQFF.

The V gene is TRBV3-1, the J gene TRBJ1-1; the D gene is possibly TRBD1 (5 bases). Per the germline V gene, CDR1 is LGHDT and CDR2 is YNNKEL (reference sequence). The CDR3 covers 15 residues. V was shortened by 1 base and J by 4 bases, with 13 bases between the two germline ends. CDR3: CASSQVAGKATEAFF. Written as DNA, the CDR3 is TGTGCCAGCAGCCAAGTGGCAGGGAAGGCCACTGAAGCTTTCTTT.

The V and J genes are TRBV4-3 and TRBJ2-3; TRBD1 or TRBD2 may be the D gene (5 bases each). This CDR3 comprises 15 residues. Germline lookup yields CDR1 LGHNA and CDR2 YSLEER. Trimming cost V 0 bases and J 3 bases, with 10 bases left between them. For the CDR3, the DNA is TGCGCCAGCAGCCAAGATCCCAGGGAGACAGATACGCAGTATTTT. Translating gives CASSQDPRETDTQYF.

This clonotype has a count of ten or more. Possible read error: a much larger clone is one base away. The chain combines TRBV29-1 with TRBJ2-1; perhaps D is TRBD1 or TRBD2 (6 bases each). The closer fit of TRBJ2-7 to the DNA end suggests the J call may be wrong. The CDR3 sequence is 14 residues long. The germline V gene has CDR1 SQVTM and CDR2 ANQGSEA. CDR3 region: CSVEGGAAYNEQYF. The DNA for the CDR3 is TGCAGCGTTGAAGGGGGGGCCGCCTACAATGAGCAGTACTTC.

The genes are TRBV10-3 and TRBJ2-1, with TRBD2 identical over 9 bases. Trimming removed 4 bases from V and 7 bases from J; junction bases left unmatched: 8. The CDR3 has 15 amino acids. CDR1 is ENHRY and CDR2 is SYGVKD in the germline V gene. CDR3 protein: CAISAGTSIWNEQFF. CDR3 DNA sequence: TGTGCCATCAGTGCAGGGACTAGCATCTGGAATGAGCAGTTCTTC.

This clonotype came up many times. The J gene is TRBJ2-3, the V gene TRBV7-2; D is possibly TRBD2 (6 bases). The CDR3 covers 16 residues. Trimming pared 2 bases from V and 0 bases from J, leaving 12 bases between. Germline values: CDR1 SGHTA, CDR2 FQGNSA. The CDR3 loop reads CASSLFVAASTDTQYF. The CDR3 bases are TGTGCCAGCAGCTTATTCGTAGCGGCAAGCACAGATACGCAGTATTTT.

The chain employs TRBV20-1 and TRBJ2-4; D ambiguous. The J call may be incorrect, as the DNA end agrees better with TRBJ2-7. Germline V lookup: CDR1 DFQATT, CDR2 SNEGSKA (reference sequence). The CDR3 consists of 12 residues. CDR3 bases: TGCAGTGCTAGAAGGTCAGCTGCCGAGCAGTACTTC. Translating gives CSARRSAAEQYF.

The chain couples TRBV29-1 to TRBJ2-7; 7 bases align to TRBD1. The CDR3 has 13 residues. The V segment lost 5 bases and the J segment 2 bases; nucleotides outside the gene matches: 6. The germline V gene encodes CDR1 SQVTM and CDR2 ANQGSEA. CDR3 loop: CSVSKGTAYEQYF. Written as DNA, the CDR3 is TGCAGCGTTAGCAAAGGGACAGCCTACGAGCAGTACTTC.

The chain carries TRBV7-2 and TRBJ2-4; no firm D call. Trimming pared 3 bases from V and 8 bases from J, leaving 14 bases between. CDR3 length equals 14 residues. CDR1 SGHTA and CDR2 FQGNSA come from the germline V gene. CDR3 sequence reads: CASSFSLQPDIQYF. The CDR3, as DNA: TGTGCCAGCAGCTTTAGCCTTCAGCCGGACATTCAGTACTTC.